These 29 T cell receptor beta chains came from one sample sequenced in a study of cytomegalovirus exposure and HLA in healthy donors. PCR involved 60 Vbeta and 13 Jbeta primers. Method: immunoSEQ multiplex PCR; TCRdb's copy keeps in-frame clones and lacks some. The sample has 100,000 to 150,000 clones, 70% to 85% seen once. Sequenced: PBMCs. Receptor source: a woman aged 35 to 49 in good health and CMV-seropositive.

In its sample, this clone was seen once. The V gene is TRBV5-1, the J gene TRBJ2-7; 13 bases are shared with TRBD2. CDR3 length: 14 amino acids. Germline loops: CDR1 SGHRS, CDR2 YFSETQ. V gave up 3 bases and J gave up 5 bases; unmatched junction bases: 2. In DNA, the CDR3 is TGCGCCAGCAGCTGGGGACTAGCGGGGAACGAGCAGTACTTC. It yields the protein CASSWGLAGNEQYF.

J is TRBJ2-5 and V is TRBV6-5; 7 bases match TRBD2. The CDR3 loop spans 14 amino acids. Germline CDR1 MNHEY, CDR2 SVGAGI. V was pared by 0 bases and J by 2 bases, with 0 bases of the junction left unmatched. The DNA for the CDR3 is TGTGCCAGCAGTTACTCCGGGGGGCAAGAGACCCAGTACTTC. Amino acids: CASSYSGGQETQYF.

The chain carries TRBV9 and TRBJ2-1; tentatively, D is TRBD2 (6 bases). The V gene's germline CDR1 is SGDLS and CDR2 YYNGEE. This CDR3 is 14 amino acids long. V was shortened by 4 bases and J by 10 bases, with 18 bases between the two germline ends. CDR3 nucleotide sequence: TGTGCCAGCAGCTCCCAAGACGGGAGCAGCGAGCAGTTCTTC. Protein product: CASSSQDGSSEQFF.

This sequence joins TRBV5-1 and TRBJ2-7, with TRBD2 identical over 11 bases. The germline gives CDR1 SGHRS, CDR2 YFSETQ. CDR3 length: 14 residues. V dropped 7 bases and J dropped 2; count of bases not matched to a gene: 5. In nucleotides, the CDR3 is TGCGCCAGCTCAGCGGGACTAGCGGCCTACGAGCAGTACTTC. Translation: CASSAGLAAYEQYF.

CDR3 nucleotide sequence: TGTGCCAGCAGCGTCATGGTGGGAGTAGGAGAGACCCAGTACTTC. It is translated as CASSVMVGVGETQYF. This chain connects TRBV9 to TRBJ2-5, with a tentative D call TRBD2 (5 bases). Trimming shortened V by 2 bases and J by 4 bases, and 15 bases separated the two germline ends. The germline V gene encodes CDR1 SGDLS and CDR2 YYNGEE. CDR3 length: 15 residues.

This clone was counted once. The chain recombines TRBV11-3 with TRBJ2-5, with a tentative D call TRBD1 (6 bases). Looked up from germline, CDR1 is SGHNT and CDR2 is YENEEA. This CDR3 is 15 amino acids long. V lost 1 base and J 13 bases, leaving 22 bases between the germline ends. The CDR3 DNA reads as TGTGCCAGCAGCTTAGGAGGGACAATATCCTCGAGGGTGTACTTC. It codes for CASSLGGTISSRVYF.

The V call is TRBV5-4, the J call TRBJ2-5; the D is unclear. CDR3 length: 13 amino acids. Germline assignment: CDR1 SGHNT and CDR2 YYREEE (reference sequence). Trimming shortened V by 2 bases and J by 2 bases, and 7 bases separated the two germline ends. The CDR3 is CASSFERQETQYF. CDR3 nucleotides: TGTGCCAGCAGCTTTGAGAGACAAGAGACCCAGTACTTC.

The chain couples TRBV5-1 to TRBJ2-1; D is uncertain. The V gene's germline CDR1 is SGHRS and CDR2 YFSETQ. The length of the CDR3 is 14 residues. Trimming pared 1 base from V and 7 bases from J, leaving 12 bases between. The CDR3 spells CASSLTWAANEQFF. In DNA, the CDR3 is TGCGCCAGCAGCTTGACCTGGGCTGCGAATGAGCAGTTCTTC.

The chain joins TRBV9 to TRBJ1-2, with 10 bases matching TRBD1. Germline assignment: CDR1 SGDLS and CDR2 YYNGEE. Trimming removed 3 bases from V and 6 bases from J; junction bases left unmatched: 5. The CDR3 runs 14 residues. CDR3 protein: CASSGRGQGDGYTF. In DNA, the CDR3 is TGTGCCAGCAGCGGTAGAGGACAGGGGGATGGCTACACCTTC.

The chain uses TRBV19 and TRBJ1-1; D call uncertain. Trimming removed 6 bases from V and 5 bases from J, with 13 bases in between. The CDR3 runs to 13 residues. The germline CDR1 and CDR2 sequences are LNHDA and SQIVND (reference sequence). CDR3 coding DNA: TGTGCCAGTAGCACCCGAGGGAGGACTGAAGCTTTCTTT. Translating it yields CASSTRGRTEAFF.

The chain has TRBV7-2 and TRBJ1-4, with TRBD1 as a possible D gene (6 bases). Looked up from germline, CDR1 is SGHTA and CDR2 is FQGNSA. This CDR3 contains 16 residues. V lost 4 bases and J lost 8, with 20 bases in between. CDR3 nucleotide sequence: TGTGCCAGCAGCTCCCTCTCGACGGGCAGGGGCGAAAAACTGTTTTTT. This encodes CASSSLSTGRGEKLFF.

This clone appeared a single time. The CDR3, as DNA: TGCAGCGTTGATCGTGGTAGCCTGAACACTGAAGCTTTCTTT. This codes for CSVDRGSLNTEAFF. The genes are TRBV29-1 and TRBJ1-1; D is uncertain. From germline, CDR1 is SQVTM and CDR2 ANQGSEA. The CDR3 covers 14 residues. V shed 3 bases and J shed 0 bases, with 11 bases lying between them.

Only a few counts were recorded for this clone. This chain connects TRBV5-1 to TRBJ2-7, with 9 bases that match TRBD2. Trimming at V came to 3 bases and at J to 2 bases, leaving 3 bases not matched to a gene. The CDR3 contains 14 residues. The V gene's germline CDR1 is SGHRS and CDR2 YFSETQ. CDR3 in DNA: TGCGCCAGCAGCTCAGTAGCGGGAGCCTACGAGCAGTACTTC. Encoded protein: CASSSVAGAYEQYF.

The table lists this clone with a count of one. The genes are TRBV5-8 and TRBJ2-7; unclear D gene. Trimming shortened V by 4 bases and J by 7 bases, and 24 bases separated the two germline ends. This CDR3 spans 16 amino acids. The germline CDR1 and CDR2 sequences are SGHTS and YDEGEE. CDR3 sequence (DNA): TGTGCCAGCAGCCCCCTTGGGCGCGCCAGTTCGCATGAGCAGTACTTC. It translates to CASSPLGRASSHEQYF.

The V and J genes are TRBV7-3 and TRBJ1-5; D is uncertain. Germline CDR1 and CDR2: SGHTA and FQGTGA. The CDR3 length is 13 residues. The V gene lost 5 bases and the J gene lost 6 bases, with 11 bases spanning the gap. The CDR3 sequence is CASSPVAGQPQHF. DNA for the CDR3: TGTGCCAGCAGCCCGGTGGCAGGTCAGCCCCAGCATTTT.

The J gene is TRBJ1-1, the V gene TRBV18, with D maybe TRBD1 (6 bases). The CDR3 covers 14 residues. Germline V gene lookup returns CDR1 KGHSH and CDR2 LQKENI. Trimming pared 4 bases from V and 1 base from J, leaving 10 bases between. CDR3 protein: CASSRTVENTEAFF. DNA of the CDR3: TGTGCCAGCTCACGGACAGTGGAGAACACTGAAGCTTTCTTT.

V usage is TRBV7-2 and J usage is TRBJ1-1; D gene unclear. V was pared by 5 bases and J by 1 base, with 8 bases between. Germline V gene data show CDR1 as SGHTA and CDR2 as FQGNSA. This CDR3 has 13 amino acids. The CDR3 region is CASSPRRNTEAFF. The CDR3 DNA reads as TGTGCCAGCAGCCCCCGGAGGAACACTGAAGCTTTCTTT.

The chain uses TRBV6-6 and TRBJ1-5; D possibly corresponds to TRBD1 (6 bases). Germline CDR1 MNHNY, CDR2 SVGAGI (reference sequence). The CDR3 is 12 amino acids. V was shortened by 6 bases and J by 4 bases, with 7 bases between the two germline ends. The CDR3: CASRTGNQPQHF. For the CDR3, the DNA is TGTGCCAGCAGGACAGGTAATCAGCCCCAGCATTTT.

V gene TRBV10-3 combines with J gene TRBJ2-6; D is uncertain. V lost 0 bases and J 0 bases, leaving 6 bases between the germline ends. This CDR3 contains 16 residues. Germline V gene lookup returns CDR1 ENHRY and CDR2 SYGVKD. The CDR3 DNA sequence: TGTGCCATCAGTGAGTCTGGAGTCTCTGGGGCCAACGTCCTGACTTTC. It codes for CAISESGVSGANVLTF.

The chain couples TRBV19 to TRBJ1-1; D might be TRBD1 (6 bases). Per the germline V gene, CDR1 is LNHDA and CDR2 is SQIVND (reference sequence). This CDR3 is built from 13 residues. The V and J ends lost 5 bases and 1 base respectively, with 8 bases between them. CDR3 amino acids: CASSDRPNTEAFF. As DNA, the CDR3 is TGTGCCAGTAGTGACAGGCCGAACACTGAAGCTTTCTTT.

This clone came up once. This rearrangement joins TRBV7-8 to TRBJ2-1; D gene uncertain. Between the trimmed V and J ends, which lost 3 bases and 12 bases, there was a span of 21 bases. The CDR3 runs 15 residues. The germline V gene encodes CDR1 SGHVS and CDR2 FQNEAQ. The CDR3 DNA is TGTGCCAGCAGCTTCCTCGAAGGCGGAGTAAACGGGCAGTTCTTC. Amino acids: CASSFLEGGVNGQFF.

The table lists this clone with a few counts. The chain employs TRBV4-1 and TRBJ2-7; D is perhaps TRBD1 (6 bases). The length of the CDR3 is 14 residues. V was pared by 0 bases and J by 3 bases, with 9 bases between. Germline V gene lookup returns CDR1 MGHRA and CDR2 YSYEKL. CDR3 in DNA: TGCGCCAGCAGCCAAGATGACAGGATCTACGAGCAGTACTTC. It is translated as CASSQDDRIYEQYF.

This clone was counted only a few times. This chain uses TRBV5-1 with TRBJ2-3; 7 bases map to TRBD2. The CDR3 consists of 16 residues. CDR1 is SGHRS and CDR2 is YFSETQ in the germline V gene. V lost 6 bases, J lost 0 bases, and 10 bases stayed unmatched. The CDR3 spells CASTGGGRSSTDTQYF. CDR3 in DNA: TGCGCCAGCACCGGGGGAGGGAGATCTAGCACAGATACGCAGTATTTT.

A few counts support this clone. The chain employs TRBV2 and TRBJ1-3; D call uncertain. Looked up from germline, CDR1 is SNHLY and CDR2 is FYNNEI. The CDR3 totals 13 residues. V lost 8 bases to trimming and J lost 1 base, with 9 bases between them. This chain's CDR3 is CASERESGNTIYF. The CDR3 DNA reads TGTGCCAGCGAGCGGGAATCTGGAAACACCATATATTTT.

The rearrangement uses TRBV5-6 and TRBJ2-5, with 9 bases fitting TRBD1. The CDR3 has 13 residues. Trimming at V came to 4 bases and at J to 11 bases, leaving 9 bases not matched to a gene. CDR1 SGHDT and CDR2 YYEEEE come from the germline V gene. Here the CDR3 reads CASSLTQDRGQYF. The CDR3 DNA reads as TGTGCCAGCAGCCTTACCCAGGACAGGGGTCAGTACTTC.

This chain links TRBV15 with TRBJ1-2; D remains unclear. Trimming cost V 1 base and J 5 bases, with 8 bases left between them. The CDR3 has 13 amino acids. Germline values: CDR1 LNHNV, CDR2 YYDKDF (reference sequence). The CDR3 here is CATSRVNGYGYTF. In nucleotides, the CDR3 is TGTGCCACCAGCAGAGTGAACGGGTATGGCTACACCTTC. Together with reference TRBV15 and TRBJ1-2, the CDR3 gives the full variable domain: DAMVIQNPRYQVTQFGKPVTLSCSQTLNHNVMYWYQQKSSQAPKLLFHYYDKDFNNEADTPDNFQSRRPNTSFCFLDIRSPGLGDTAMYLCATSRVNGYGYTFGSGTRLTVV.

V is TRBV19 and J is TRBJ2-3; D is perhaps TRBD1 (5 bases). This CDR3 is 14 amino acids long. Trimming cost V 3 bases and J 7 bases, with 14 bases left between them. CDR1 is LNHDA and CDR2 is SQIVND in the germline V gene (reference sequence). The CDR3 DNA is TGTGCCAGTAGTATGGGCAGGGTGGGATATACGCAGTATTTT. Residues: CASSMGRVGYTQYF.

The V gene is TRBV2, the J gene TRBJ1-1, with D hard to call. This CDR3 is 13 amino acids long. Trimming pared 2 bases from V and 5 bases from J, leaving 9 bases between. CDR1 is SNHLY and CDR2 is FYNNEI in the germline V gene. The CDR3 protein is CASSEIEDTEAFF. The DNA for the CDR3 is TGTGCCAGCAGTGAAATAGAGGATACTGAAGCTTTCTTT.

The chain recombines TRBV7-2 with TRBJ1-3; maybe TRBD1 (6 bases). The CDR3 runs to 14 residues. Germline V CDR1 and CDR2: SGHTA, FQGNSA. Trimming shortened V by 5 bases and J by 4 bases, and 12 bases separated the two germline ends. CDR3 region: CASSLQGIGNTIYF. Here the CDR3 DNA reads TGTGCCAGCAGCCTACAGGGAATCGGAAACACCATATATTTT.